Ten or more counts support the clone carrying this T cell receptor (beta chain). The data originate from a study of regulatory T cells in long-lasting Graves disease. Trimming took off 1 base at V and 5 bases at J, with 14 bases between the two ends. Germline values: CDR1 DFQATT, CDR2 SNEGSKA (reference sequence). The length of the CDR3 is 14 residues. Library construction for TCR beta used iRepertoire HTBI primers and Arm-PCR of CDR3 regions. TCRdb re-derived calls from the multiplex PCR reads in MiXCR, one entry per CDR3 protein. The sample includes around 480,000 distinct CDR3 sequences, about 16% of them seen just once. The time point denotes: newly diagnosed GD, antithyroid drugs for less than 3 months. After RNA was extracted from PBMCs, the TCR library was made from it. These sequences were also reported in another study, on T cells in Graves' hyperthyroidism and ophthalmopathy. From that second work: Most thyroid clonotypes expanded above 0.001 were also detected in blood.

This receptor was identified in a man aged 40-50 years with Graves disease. The source was peripheral blood mononuclear cells (PBMCs), collected at new diagnosis, from a patient treated with antithyroid drugs. V is TRBV20-1 and J is TRBJ2-5; TRBD2 is a possible D gene (7 bases). This chain's CDR3 is CSARGGGRVETQYF. CDR3 nucleotides: TGCAGTGCTAGAGGGGGGGGCAGGGTTGAGACCCAGTACTTC.